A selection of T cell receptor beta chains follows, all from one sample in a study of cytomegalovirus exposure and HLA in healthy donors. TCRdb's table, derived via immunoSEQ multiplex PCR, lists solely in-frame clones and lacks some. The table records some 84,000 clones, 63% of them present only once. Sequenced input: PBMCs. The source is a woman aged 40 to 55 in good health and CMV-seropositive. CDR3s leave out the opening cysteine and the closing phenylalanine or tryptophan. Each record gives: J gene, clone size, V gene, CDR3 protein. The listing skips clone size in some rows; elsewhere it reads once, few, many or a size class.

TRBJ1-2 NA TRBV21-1 ASKPGDGYT
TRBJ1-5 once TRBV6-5 ASRSTGAIDHPQH
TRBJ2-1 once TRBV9 ASSVGLEQF
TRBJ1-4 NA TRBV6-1 ASSEFRGTNEKLF
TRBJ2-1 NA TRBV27 ASSPLGGYEQF
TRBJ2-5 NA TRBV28 ASIGERLAGGKY
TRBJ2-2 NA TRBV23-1 ASSQSKPTGELF
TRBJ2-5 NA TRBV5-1 ASSYGQGGYQETQY
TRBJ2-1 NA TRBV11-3 ASSLGPGNEQF
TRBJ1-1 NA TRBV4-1 ASKFMDRGDTEAF
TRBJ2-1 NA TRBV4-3 ASSPWTSGNNEQF
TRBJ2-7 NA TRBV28 ASSSSDRFAYEQY
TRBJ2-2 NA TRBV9 ASQGRGNTGELF
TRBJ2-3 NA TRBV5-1 ASSLGDSSSTDTQY
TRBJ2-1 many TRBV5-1 ASSFAGGTYNEQF
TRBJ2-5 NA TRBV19 ASSIQNRGPGETQY
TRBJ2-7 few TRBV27 ASRFSATYEQY
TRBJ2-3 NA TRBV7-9 ASSLGTGYTDTQY
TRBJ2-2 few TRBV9 ASSPLVTGTGELF
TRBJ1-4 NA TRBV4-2 ASSQELRDRAFGKLF
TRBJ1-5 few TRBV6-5 ASNRGGRSQPQH
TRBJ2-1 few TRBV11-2 ASSLPGNEQF
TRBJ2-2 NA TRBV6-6 ASSSRQTGELF
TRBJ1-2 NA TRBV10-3 AISEGTARGYT
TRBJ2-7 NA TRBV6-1 ASARTSGSIHEQY
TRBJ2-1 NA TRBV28 ASSSSSGRVFEQF